This T cell receptor beta chain was documented in a study of glioma-infiltrating T cells. The length of the CDR3 is 13 residues. Germline values: CDR1 MDHEN, CDR2 SYDVKM. V lost 9 bases, J lost 6 bases, and 15 bases lay in between. Using RNA template, CDR3s of TCR alpha and beta were amplified with iRepertoire arm-PCR. From the multiplex PCR reads, TCRdb called clonotypes with MiXCR, one entry per CDR3 protein. Among approximately 130,000 distinct CDR3 sequences listed, around 25% were seen once. Material: glioma tissue, nonneoplastic brain tissue, or PBMCs (not recorded which). This TCR was recovered from a human donor with low-grade glioma or glioblastoma, undergoing nonglioma brain surgery, or in good health (not recorded which). The V call is TRBV28, the J call TRBJ2-1, with D maybe TRBD1 (6 bases). CDR3 nucleotide sequence: TGTGCCAGTATTCCCCAGGGGAGCAATGAGCAGTTCTTC. The encoded protein is CASIPQGSNEQFF.